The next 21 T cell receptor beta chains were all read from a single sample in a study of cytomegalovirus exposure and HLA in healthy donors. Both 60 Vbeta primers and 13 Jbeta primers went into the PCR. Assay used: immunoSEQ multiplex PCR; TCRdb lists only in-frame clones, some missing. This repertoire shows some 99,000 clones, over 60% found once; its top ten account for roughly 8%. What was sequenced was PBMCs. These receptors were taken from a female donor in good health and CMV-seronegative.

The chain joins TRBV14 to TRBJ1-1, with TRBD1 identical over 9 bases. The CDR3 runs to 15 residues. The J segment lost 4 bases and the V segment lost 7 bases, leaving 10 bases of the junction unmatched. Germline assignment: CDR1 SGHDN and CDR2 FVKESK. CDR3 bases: TGTGCCAGCAAGGGACAGGGTTGGGGTAGCACTGAAGCTTTCTTT. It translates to CASKGQGWGSTEAFF.

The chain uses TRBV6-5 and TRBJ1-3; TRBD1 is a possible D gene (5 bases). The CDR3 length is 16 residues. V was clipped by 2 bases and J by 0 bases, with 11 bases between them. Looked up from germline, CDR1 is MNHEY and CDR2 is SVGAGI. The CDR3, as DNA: TGTGCCAGCAGTTACGGAGGGACCAACTCTGGAAACACCATATATTTT. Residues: CASSYGGTNSGNTIYF.

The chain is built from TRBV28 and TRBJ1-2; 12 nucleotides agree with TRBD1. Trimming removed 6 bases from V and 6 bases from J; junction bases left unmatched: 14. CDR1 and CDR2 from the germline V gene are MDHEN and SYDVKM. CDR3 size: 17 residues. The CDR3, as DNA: TGTGCCAGCAGCCTAAGTCAGGGGACAGGGGGCGCGAATGGCTACACCTTC. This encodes CASSLSQGTGGANGYTF.

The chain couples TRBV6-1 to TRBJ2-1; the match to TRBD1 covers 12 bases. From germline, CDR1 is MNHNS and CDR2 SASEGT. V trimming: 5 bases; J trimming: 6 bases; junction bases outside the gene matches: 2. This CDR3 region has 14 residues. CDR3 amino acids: CASSWDRGLNEQFF. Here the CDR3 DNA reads TGTGCCAGCAGTTGGGACAGGGGGCTCAATGAGCAGTTCTTC.

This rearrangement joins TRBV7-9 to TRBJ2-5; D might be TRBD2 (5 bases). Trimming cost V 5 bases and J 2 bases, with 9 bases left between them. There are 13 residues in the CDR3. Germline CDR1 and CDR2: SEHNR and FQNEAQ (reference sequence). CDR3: CASSGRAQETQYF. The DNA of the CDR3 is TGTGCCAGCAGCGGGCGGGCGCAAGAGACCCAGTACTTC.

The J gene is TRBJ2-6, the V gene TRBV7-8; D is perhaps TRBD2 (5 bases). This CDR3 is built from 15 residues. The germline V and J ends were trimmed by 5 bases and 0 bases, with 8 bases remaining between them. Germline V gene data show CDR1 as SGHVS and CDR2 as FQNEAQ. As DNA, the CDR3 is TGTGCCAGCAGCCCCCGGGGCTCTGGGGCCAACGTCCTGACTTTC. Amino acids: CASSPRGSGANVLTF.

CDR3 DNA: TGTGCCAGCAGACCACCTCCGGGACAGGGGGCGTTGGCTGAAGCTTTCTTT. Its protein product is CASRPPPGQGALAEAFF. The chain recombines TRBV2 with TRBJ1-1, with 12 bases that match TRBD1. CDR3 length equals 17 residues. Germline CDR1 and CDR2: SNHLY and FYNNEI. V lost 6 bases and J lost 6; bases outside the gene matches: 14.

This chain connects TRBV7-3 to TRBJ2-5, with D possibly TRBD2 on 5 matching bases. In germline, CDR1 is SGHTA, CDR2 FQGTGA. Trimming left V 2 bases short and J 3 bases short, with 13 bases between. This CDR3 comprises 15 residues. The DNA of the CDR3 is TGTGCCAGCAGCTTAGGGCCGCGGGCAGAAGAGACCCAGTACTTC. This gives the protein CASSLGPRAEETQYF.

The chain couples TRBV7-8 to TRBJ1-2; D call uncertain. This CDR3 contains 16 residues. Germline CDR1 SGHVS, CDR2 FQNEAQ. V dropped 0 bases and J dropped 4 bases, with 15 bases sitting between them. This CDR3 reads CASSLAPGSAFYGYTF. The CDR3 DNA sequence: TGTGCCAGCAGCTTAGCCCCGGGAAGTGCGTTCTATGGCTACACCTTC.

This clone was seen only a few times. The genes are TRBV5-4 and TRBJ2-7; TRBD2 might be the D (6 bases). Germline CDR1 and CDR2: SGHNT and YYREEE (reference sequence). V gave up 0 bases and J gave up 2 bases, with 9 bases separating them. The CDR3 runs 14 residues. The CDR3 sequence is CASSLVPGAYEQYF. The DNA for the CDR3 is TGTGCCAGCAGCTTGGTCCCGGGGGCCTACGAGCAGTACTTC.

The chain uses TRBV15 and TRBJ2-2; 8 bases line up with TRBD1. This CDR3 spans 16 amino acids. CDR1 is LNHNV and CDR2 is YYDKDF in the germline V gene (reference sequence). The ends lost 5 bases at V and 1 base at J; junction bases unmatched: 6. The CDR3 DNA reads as TGTGCCACCAGCCGATGGACAGGGTGGAACACCGGGGAGCTGTTTTTT. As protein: CATSRWTGWNTGELFF.

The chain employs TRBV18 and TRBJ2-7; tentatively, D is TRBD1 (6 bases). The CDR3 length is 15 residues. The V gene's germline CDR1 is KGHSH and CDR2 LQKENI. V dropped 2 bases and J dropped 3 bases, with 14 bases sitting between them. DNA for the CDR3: TGTGCCAGCTCACCATTCACAGGGAGCTTCTACGAGCAGTACTTC. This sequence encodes CASSPFTGSFYEQYF. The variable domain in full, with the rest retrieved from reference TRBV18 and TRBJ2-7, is NAGVMQNPRHLVRRRGQEARLRCSPMKGHSHVYWYRQLPEEGLKFMVYLQKENIIDESGMPKERFSAEFPKEGPSILRIQQVVRGDSAAYFCASSPFTGSFYEQYFGPGTRLTVT.

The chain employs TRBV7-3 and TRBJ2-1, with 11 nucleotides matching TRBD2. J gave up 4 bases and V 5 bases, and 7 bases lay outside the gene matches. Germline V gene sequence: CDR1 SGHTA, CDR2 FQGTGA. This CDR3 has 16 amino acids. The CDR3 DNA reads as TGTGCCAGCAGCCTATTTCTAGCGGGGGGATACAATGAGCAGTTCTTC. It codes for CASSLFLAGGYNEQFF.

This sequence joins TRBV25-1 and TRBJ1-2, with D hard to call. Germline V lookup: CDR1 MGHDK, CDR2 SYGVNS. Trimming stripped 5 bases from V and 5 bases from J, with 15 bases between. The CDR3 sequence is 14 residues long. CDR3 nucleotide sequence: TGTGCCAGCAGTTCCAGCCGAGAGGGTTATGGCTACACCTTC. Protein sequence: CASSSSREGYGYTF.

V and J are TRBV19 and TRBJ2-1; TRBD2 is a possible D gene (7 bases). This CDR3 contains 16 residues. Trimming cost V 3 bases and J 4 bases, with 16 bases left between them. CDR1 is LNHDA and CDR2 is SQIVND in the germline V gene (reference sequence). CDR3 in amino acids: CASSIRLAGAYNEQFF. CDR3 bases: TGTGCCAGTAGTATTAGACTCGCGGGGGCTTACAATGAGCAGTTCTTC.

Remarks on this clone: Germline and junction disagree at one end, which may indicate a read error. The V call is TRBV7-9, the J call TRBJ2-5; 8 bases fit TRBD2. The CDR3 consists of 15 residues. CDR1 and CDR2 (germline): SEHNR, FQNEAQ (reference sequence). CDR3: CSSSLVPGLDETQYF. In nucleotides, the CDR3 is TGTTCCAGCAGCTTAGTCCCGGGACTAGATGAGACCCAGTACTTC. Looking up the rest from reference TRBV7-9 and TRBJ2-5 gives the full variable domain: DTGVSQNPRHKITKRGQNVTFRCDPISEHNRLYWYRQTLGQGPEFLTYFQNEAQLEKSRLLSDRFSAERPKGSFSTLEIQRTEQGDSAMYLCSSSLVPGLDETQYFGPGTRLLVL.

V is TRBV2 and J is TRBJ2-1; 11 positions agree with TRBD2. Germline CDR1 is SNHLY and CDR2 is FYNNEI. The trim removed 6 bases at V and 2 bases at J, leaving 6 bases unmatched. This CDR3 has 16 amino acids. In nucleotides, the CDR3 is TGTGCCAGCAGGGCTAGCGGGAGGCTAACCTACAATGAGCAGTTCTTC. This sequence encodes CASRASGRLTYNEQFF.

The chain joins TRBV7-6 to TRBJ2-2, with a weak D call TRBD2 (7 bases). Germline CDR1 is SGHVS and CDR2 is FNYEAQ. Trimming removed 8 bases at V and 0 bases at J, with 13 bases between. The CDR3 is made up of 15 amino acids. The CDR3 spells CASGRGSSNTGELFF. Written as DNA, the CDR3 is TGTGCCAGCGGGAGGGGGTCTTCGAACACCGGGGAGCTGTTTTTT.

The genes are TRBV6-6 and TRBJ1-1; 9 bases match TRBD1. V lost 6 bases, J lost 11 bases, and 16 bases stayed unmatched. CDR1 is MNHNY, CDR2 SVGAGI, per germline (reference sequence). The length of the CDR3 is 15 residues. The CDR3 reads CASSKPGTFGTGAFF. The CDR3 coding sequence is TGTGCCAGCAGCAAACCCGGGACCTTCGGGACAGGGGCTTTCTTT.

CDR3 amino acids: CASTPGTSGLYEQYF. In DNA, the CDR3 is TGCGCCAGCACCCCAGGGACTAGCGGGTTGTACGAGCAGTACTTC. The rearrangement links TRBV10-2 to TRBJ2-7, with 12 bases matching TRBD2. The CDR3 runs to 15 residues. The junction had 8 bases not matched to a gene; V was cut back by 7 bases and J by 4 bases. CDR1 and CDR2 (germline): WSHSY, SAAADI.

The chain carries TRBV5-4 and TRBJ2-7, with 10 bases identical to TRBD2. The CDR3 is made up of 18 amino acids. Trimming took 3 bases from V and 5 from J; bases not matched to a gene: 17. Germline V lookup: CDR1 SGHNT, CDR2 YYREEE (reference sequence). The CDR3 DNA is TGTGCCAGCAGCTCCCCCTGGGCTAGCGGGAGTCCCACCCACGAGCAGTACTTC. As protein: CASSSPWASGSPTHEQYF. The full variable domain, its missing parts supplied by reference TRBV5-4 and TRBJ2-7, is ETGVTQSPTHLIKTRGQQVTLRCSSQSGHNTVSWYQQALGQGPQFIFQYYREEENGRGNFPPRFSGLQFPNYSSELNVNALELDDSALYLCASSSPWASGSPTHEQYFGPGTRLTVT.